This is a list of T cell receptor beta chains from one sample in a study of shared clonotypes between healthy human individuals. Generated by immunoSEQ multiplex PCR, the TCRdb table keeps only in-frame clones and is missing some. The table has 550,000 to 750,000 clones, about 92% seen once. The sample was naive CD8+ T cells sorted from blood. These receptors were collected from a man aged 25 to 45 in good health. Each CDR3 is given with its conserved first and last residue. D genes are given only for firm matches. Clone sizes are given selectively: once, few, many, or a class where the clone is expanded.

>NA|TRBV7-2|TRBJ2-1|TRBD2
CASSLVGGRAREQFF
TGTGCCAGCAGCTTAGTAGGCGGGAGGGCCAGGGAGCAGTTCTTC
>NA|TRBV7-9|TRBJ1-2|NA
CASSLPNRDHTF
TGTGCCAGCAGCTTACCGAACAGGGATCACACCTTC
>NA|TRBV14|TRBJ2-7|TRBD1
CARMTGARYEQYF
TGTGCCAGAATGACAGGGGCGAGGTACGAGCAGTACTTC
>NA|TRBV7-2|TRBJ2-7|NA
CASSEPPGEQYF
TGTGCCAGCAGCGAACCCCCCGGAGAGCAGTACTTC
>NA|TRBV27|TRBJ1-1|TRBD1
CASSRSQGITEAFF
TGTGCCAGCAGTCGCTCACAGGGGATCACTGAAGCTTTCTTT
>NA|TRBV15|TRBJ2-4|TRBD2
CATSIDGRRAKNIQYF
TGTGCCACCAGCATAGACGGGAGGAGGGCCAAAAACATTCAGTACTTC
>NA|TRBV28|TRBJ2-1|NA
CASSLGGNEQFF
TGTGCCAGCAGTTTAGGGGGAAATGAGCAGTTCTTC
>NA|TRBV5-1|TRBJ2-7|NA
CASSLKGGYF
TGCGCCAGCAGCTTGAAAGGTGGGTACTTC
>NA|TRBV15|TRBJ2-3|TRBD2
CATSSTSGRAYTPDTQYF
TGTGCCACCAGCTCTACTAGCGGGAGGGCATACACGCCAGATACGCAGTATTTT
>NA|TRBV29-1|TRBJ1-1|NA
CSVVYVGLTEAFF
TGCAGCGTTGTTTATGTGGGGCTCACTGAAGCTTTCTTT
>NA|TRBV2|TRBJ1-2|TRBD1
CASSPVGTDWVHYGYTF
TGTGCCAGCAGCCCTGTTGGGACAGACTGGGTCCACTATGGCTACACCTTC
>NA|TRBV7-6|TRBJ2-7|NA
CASSLAGEGSYYEQYF
TGTGCCAGCAGCTTAGCGGGAGAGGGGTCCTACTACGAGCAGTACTTC
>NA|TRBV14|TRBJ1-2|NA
CASSQDQPDDPYGYTF
TGTGCCAGCAGCCAAGATCAACCCGACGACCCCTATGGCTACACCTTC
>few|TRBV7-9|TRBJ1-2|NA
CASSLGQSNYGYTF
TGTGCCAGCAGCTTAGGACAATCGAACTATGGCTACACCTTC
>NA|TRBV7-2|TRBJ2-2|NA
CASSFRGNTGELFF
TGTGCCAGCAGCTTTAGGGGTAACACCGGGGAGCTGTTTTTT
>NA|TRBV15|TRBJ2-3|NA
CATSRDLESVRSGASDTQYF
TGTGCCACCAGCAGAGATCTAGAGAGTGTGCGATCCGGGGCATCGGATACGCAGTATTTT
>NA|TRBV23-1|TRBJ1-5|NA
CASSQSSGFSHF
TGCGCCAGCAGTCAATCTTCCGGGTTTTCGCATTTT
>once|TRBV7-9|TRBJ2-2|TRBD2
CASSSRDQIAGVAGELFF
TGTGCCAGCAGCTCCCGGGACCAAATAGCGGGAGTAGCCGGGGAGCTGTTTTTT
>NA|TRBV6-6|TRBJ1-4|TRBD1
CASSYRDRINEKLFF
TGTGCCAGCAGTTACCGGGACAGGATTAATGAAAAACTGTTTTTT
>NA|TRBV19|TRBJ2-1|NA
CASSSGTGVGINEQFF
TGTGCCAGTAGTTCTGGGACTGGTGTGGGGATAAATGAGCAGTTCTTC
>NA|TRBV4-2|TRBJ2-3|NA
CASSQEAREWDADTQYF
TGTGCCAGCAGCCAAGAGGCCCGGGAGTGGGACGCAGATACGCAGTATTTT
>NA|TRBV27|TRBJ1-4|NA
CASRSTDRRNEKLFF
TGTGCCAGCAGATCTACCGACAGGAGGAATGAAAAACTGTTTTTT
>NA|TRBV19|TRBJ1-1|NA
CASRNRATTEAFF
TGTGCCAGTAGGAACAGGGCGACGACTGAAGCTTTCTTT
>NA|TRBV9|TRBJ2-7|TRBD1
CASSAYEGQGYEQYF
TGTGCCAGCAGCGCGTATGAGGGACAGGGATACGAGCAGTACTTC
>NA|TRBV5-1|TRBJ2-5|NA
CASSLADRLQETQYF
TGCGCCAGCAGCTTGGCCGACAGGTTACAAGAGACCCAGTACTTC
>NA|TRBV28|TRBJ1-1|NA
CASSLSFSREAFF
TGTGCCAGCAGTTTGAGTTTTTCTAGGGAGGCTTTCTTT
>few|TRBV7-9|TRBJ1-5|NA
CASSLAAGDQPQHF
TGTGCCAGCAGCTTAGCGGCAGGGGATCAGCCCCAGCATTTT
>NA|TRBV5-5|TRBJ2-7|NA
CASSLVYPGSYEQYF
TGTGCCAGCAGCTTGGTGTACCCGGGCAGCTACGAGCAGTACTTC
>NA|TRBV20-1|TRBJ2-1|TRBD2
CSARLAGEQFF
TGCAGTGCGAGACTAGCCGGTGAGCAGTTCTTC
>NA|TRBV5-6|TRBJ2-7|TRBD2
CASVRGSPYEQYF
TGTGCCAGCGTGCGCGGGAGTCCCTACGAGCAGTACTTC
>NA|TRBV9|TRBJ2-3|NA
CASSVGKDTQYF
TGTGCCAGCAGCGTAGGAAAGGATACGCAGTATTTT
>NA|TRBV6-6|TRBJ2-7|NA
CASSRGFRDGPYEQYF
TGTGCCAGCAGTCGCGGATTCCGGGACGGTCCCTACGAGCAGTACTTC
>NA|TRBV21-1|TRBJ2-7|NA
CASSKARDSYEQYF
TGTGCCAGCAGCAAAGCTCGGGATTCCTACGAGCAGTACTTC
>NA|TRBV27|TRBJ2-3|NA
CASKSPLRGTDTQYF
TGTGCCAGCAAATCTCCTCTCCGGGGAACAGATACGCAGTATTTT
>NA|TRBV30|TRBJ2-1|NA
CAWGPGEQFF
TGTGCCTGGGGCCCCGGGGAGCAGTTCTTC
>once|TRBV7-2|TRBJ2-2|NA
CASSLGLGSAGELFF
TGTGCCAGCAGCTTAGGACTAGGGTCCGCCGGGGAGCTGTTTTTT
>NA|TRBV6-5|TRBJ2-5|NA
CASTHLGDETQYF
TGTGCCAGCACCCACCTGGGGGACGAGACCCAGTACTTC
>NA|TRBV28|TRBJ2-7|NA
CASSLEGDYEQYF
TGTGCCAGCAGTTTGGAGGGGGACTACGAGCAGTACTTC
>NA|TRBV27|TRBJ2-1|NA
CASSLGVYNEQFF
TGTGCCAGCAGTTTGGGAGTCTACAATGAGCAGTTCTTC
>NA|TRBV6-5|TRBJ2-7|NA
CASSYSYRYEQYF
TGTGCCAGCAGTTACTCGTACCGCTACGAGCAGTACTTC
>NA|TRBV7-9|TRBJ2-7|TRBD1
CASSLGQGFYEQYF
TGTGCCAGCAGCTTGGGACAGGGGTTCTACGAGCAGTACTTC
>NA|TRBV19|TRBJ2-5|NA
CASSPWDTQETQYF
TGTGCCAGTAGTCCGTGGGACACCCAAGAGACCCAGTACTTC
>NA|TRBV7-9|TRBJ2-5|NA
CASSFNSRGVEETQYF
TGTGCCAGCAGCTTCAACTCGAGGGGGGTTGAAGAGACCCAGTACTTC
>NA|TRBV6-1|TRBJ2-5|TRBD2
CASSLSASGFETQYF
TGTGCCAGCAGTTTATCGGCTAGCGGGTTTGAGACCCAGTACTTC
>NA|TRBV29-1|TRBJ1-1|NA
CSVLQLNTEAFF
TGCAGCGTCCTACAGCTGAACACTGAAGCTTTCTTT
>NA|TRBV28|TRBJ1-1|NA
CASSLGVNTEAFF
TGTGCCAGCAGTTTAGGGGTGAACACTGAAGCTTTCTTT
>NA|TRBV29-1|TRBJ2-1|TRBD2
CSAPNSGRFDEQFF
TGCAGCGCCCCCAATAGCGGGAGGTTCGATGAGCAGTTCTTC
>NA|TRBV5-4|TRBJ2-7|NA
CASSLGYEQYF
TGTGCCAGCAGCTTAGGCTACGAGCAGTACTTC